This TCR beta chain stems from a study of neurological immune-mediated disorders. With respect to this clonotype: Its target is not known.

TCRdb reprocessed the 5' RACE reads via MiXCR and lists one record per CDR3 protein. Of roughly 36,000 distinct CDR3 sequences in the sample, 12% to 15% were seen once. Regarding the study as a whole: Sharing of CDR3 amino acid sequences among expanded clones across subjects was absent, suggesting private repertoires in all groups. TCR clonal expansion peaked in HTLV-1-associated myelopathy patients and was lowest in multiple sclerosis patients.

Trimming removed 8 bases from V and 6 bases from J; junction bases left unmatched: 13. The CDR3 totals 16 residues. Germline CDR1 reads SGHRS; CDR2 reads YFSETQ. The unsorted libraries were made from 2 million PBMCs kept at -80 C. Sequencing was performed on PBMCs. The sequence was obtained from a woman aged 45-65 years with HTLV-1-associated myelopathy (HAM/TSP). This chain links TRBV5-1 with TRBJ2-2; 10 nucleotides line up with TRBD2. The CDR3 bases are TGCGCCAGTAGCACCCCTGGCCTAGCGGGAGCCGGGGAGCTGTTTTTT. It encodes CASSTPGLAGAGELFF.